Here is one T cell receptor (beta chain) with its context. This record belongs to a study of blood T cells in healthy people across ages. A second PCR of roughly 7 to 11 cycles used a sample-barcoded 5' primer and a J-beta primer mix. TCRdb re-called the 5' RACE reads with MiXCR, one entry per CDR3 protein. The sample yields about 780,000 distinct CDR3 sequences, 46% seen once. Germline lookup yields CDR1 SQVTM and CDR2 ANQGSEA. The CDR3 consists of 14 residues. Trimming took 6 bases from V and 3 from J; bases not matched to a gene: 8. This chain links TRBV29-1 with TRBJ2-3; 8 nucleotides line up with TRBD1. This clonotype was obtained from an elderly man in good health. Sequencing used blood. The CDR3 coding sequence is TGCAGCGTGAAACAGGGGGTAAGGACAGATACGCAGTATTTT. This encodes CSVKQGVRTDTQYF.